This T cell receptor beta chain was observed in a study of beta chain features in type 1 diabetes. The study, taken as a whole, reports: Among patients with Type 1 diabetes, TCRB CDR3s were moderately but significantly shorter in every one of the four CD4+ subsets.

Expressed TCRB transcripts were sequenced, since all the RNA that had been isolated was reverse transcribed. Libraries were prepared by immunoSEQ multiplex PCR; TCRdb keeps only in-frame clonotypes and omits some of them. The sample contains 680,000 or so clones, about an eighth of which appear only once. A remark on this clone: Its antigen is unidentified.

The germline V gene encodes CDR1 GTSNPN and CDR2 SVGIG (reference sequence). Trimming removed 2 bases from V and 8 bases from J; junction bases left unmatched: 8. CDR3 length equals 13 residues. V gene TRBV30 combines with J gene TRBJ1-2; 7 nucleotides agree with TRBD1. Sequenced input: naive CD4+ T cells from blood. The receptor was derived from a man between 18 and 35 years old with type 1 diabetes. The CDR3 region has the DNA TGTGCCTGGAGTAGCGACAGGGTGGGCGGCTACACCTTC. Translating it yields CAWSSDRVGGYTF.